A selection of T cell receptor beta chains follows, all from one sample in a study of sequential checkpoint blockade in melanoma. Clones were sequenced by immunoSEQ multiplex PCR, and TCRdb holds only the in-frame ones, with some missing. The sample yields about 20,000 clones, approximately 72% seen once. Specimen: CD8+ T cells sorted from blood (inferred from file names), collected from a patient given nivolumab and ipilimumab in sequence. These receptors came from a human donor with melanoma. Each CDR3 is given with its conserved first and last residue. D genes are given only for firm matches. Clone size appears in some rows only: once, few, many, or a class for an expanded clone.

TGTGCCAGCAGCGCCCGGGATGATTACTATGGCTACACCTTC,CASSARDDYYGYTF,NA,TRBJ1-2,few,TRBV9
TGTGCCAGCAGTGACTCTGGACAGAACGAAGCTTTCTTT,CASSDSGQNEAFF,NA,TRBJ1-1,NA,TRBV28
TGTGCCAGCAGCTTAGCGGTAGCCTCGGACTACACCTTC,CASSLAVASDYTF,NA,TRBJ1-2,NA,TRBV7-9
TGTGCCATCAGTGAGTCAGGCACAGTGAACACTGAAGCTTTCTTT,CAISESGTVNTEAFF,NA,TRBJ1-1,NA,TRBV27
TGTGCCAGCAGGCCGGCGGAGGGGCGGATTAACTATGGCTACACCTTC,CASRPAEGRINYGYTF,NA,TRBJ1-2,large,TRBV28
TGTGCCAGCAGCTGGGGAGTTGAAGCTTTCTTT,CASSWGVEAFF,NA,TRBJ1-1,NA,TRBV7-9
TGTGCCACCAGCAGGGACAGTGGGACAGAGCAGTTCTTC,CATSRDSGTEQFF,NA,TRBJ2-1,few,TRBV15
TGTGCCAGTAACAAGAACACTGAAGCTTTCTTT,CASNKNTEAFF,NA,TRBJ1-1,NA,TRBV19
TGTGCCAGCAGCTTAGGCCGGGGGTCCAATCAGCCCCAGCATTTT,CASSLGRGSNQPQHF,NA,TRBJ1-5,NA,TRBV7-8
TGTGCCACCAGCGGGTTTCGGGGGGGCGCCCGGGGTGGCTACACCTTC,CATSGFRGGARGGYTF,NA,TRBJ1-2,NA,TRBV15
TGTGCCAGCAGCCCACAATTGAACACTGAAGCTTTCTTT,CASSPQLNTEAFF,NA,TRBJ1-1,NA,TRBV6-6
TGTGCCAGCAGCTTAGAGGCGGCCAACACCTACGAGCAGTACTTC,CASSLEAANTYEQYF,NA,TRBJ2-7,NA,TRBV7-8
TGTGCCAGCAGCATGAGCGTGGTGAACACTGAAGCTTTCTTT,CASSMSVVNTEAFF,NA,TRBJ1-1,NA,TRBV11-2
TGTGCCAGCAGCTCAGGGGTCCACGAGCAGTACTTC,CASSSGVHEQYF,NA,TRBJ2-7,NA,TRBV7-9
TGTGCCAGCAGTTACGCAGGGAACTATGGCTACACCTTC,CASSYAGNYGYTF,NA,TRBJ1-2,NA,TRBV6-5
TGTGCCAGCAGCCAAGACAGTAGGGGGACGCTGCTTGGCTACACCTTC,CASSQDSRGTLLGYTF,NA,TRBJ1-2,NA,TRBV14
TGTGCCAGCAGCTTGATGGGGGGCTATGGCTACACCTTC,CASSLMGGYGYTF,NA,TRBJ1-2,NA,TRBV7-2
TGTGCCAGCAGCTTAAGCGGACAGTTCTACGAGCAGTACTTC,CASSLSGQFYEQYF,NA,TRBJ2-7,NA,TRBV13
TGTGCCAGCAGTGAAGGATGGGCAGGAACTAATGAAAAACTGTTTTTT,CASSEGWAGTNEKLFF,NA,TRBJ1-4,NA,TRBV2
TGTGCCAGCAGACCGGGACAGGGGGCGCGGCAGCCCCAGCATTTT,CASRPGQGARQPQHF,TRBD1,TRBJ1-5,NA,TRBV28
TGTGCCAGCAGTGAATTGGACACGGGCACTGAAGCTTTCTTT,CASSELDTGTEAFF,NA,TRBJ1-1,few,TRBV6-1
TGTGCCAGCAGCATCGATTTGGCGGGAGGGGGCCCCTACGAGCAGTACTTC,CASSIDLAGGGPYEQYF,TRBD2,TRBJ2-7,NA,TRBV7-9
TGTGCCAGTAGGGTCGACAGGGGAACCGATCAGCCCCAGCATTTT,CASRVDRGTDQPQHF,TRBD1,TRBJ1-5,NA,TRBV19
TGTGCCAGCAGTGAAGCAAGCAGGGGGAGGTACGAGCAGTACTTC,CASSEASRGRYEQYF,NA,TRBJ2-7,NA,TRBV6-1
TGTGCCAGCAGTTTCTCCCGAGAGGGGGCCGGTGGCTACACCTTC,CASSFSREGAGGYTF,TRBD1,TRBJ1-2,once,TRBV6-5
TGTGCCAGCAATCTGAACACTGAAGCTTTCTTT,CASNLNTEAFF,NA,TRBJ1-1,NA,TRBV19
TGTGCCAGCACCGCAGCGGGGAGCTCCTACGAGCAGTACTTC,CASTAAGSSYEQYF,TRBD2,TRBJ2-7,NA,TRBV13
TGTGCCAGCCGTTCGGGACAGCACAATCAGCCCCAGCATTTT,CASRSGQHNQPQHF,TRBD1,TRBJ1-5,few,TRBV7-9
TGTGCCAGCAGCGTAGGCCAGGGGGCGTTTGAGCAGTACTTC,CASSVGQGAFEQYF,TRBD1,TRBJ2-7,NA,TRBV9
TGTGCCAGCAGTCCCGAGGACAGGGGAGGCTACGAGCAGTACTTC,CASSPEDRGGYEQYF,TRBD1,TRBJ2-7,once,TRBV2
TGTGCCAGCAGTGGGGGGAGGGAGCAGTACTTC,CASSGGREQYF,NA,TRBJ2-7,NA,TRBV6-6
TGTGCCAGCAGCACCGTAGACAGGGGACGATACAATGAGCAGTTCTTC,CASSTVDRGRYNEQFF,TRBD1,TRBJ2-1,NA,TRBV7-9
TGTGCCAGCAGTGGGGGAAGCGGTCAGCCCCAGCATTTT,CASSGGSGQPQHF,NA,TRBJ1-5,NA,TRBV2
TGTGCCAGCAGCTATTACAGGGTCGAGCAGTACTTC,CASSYYRVEQYF,NA,TRBJ2-7,few,TRBV7-2
TGTGCCAGCAGCCCCGCCCCAGATGGCTACACCTTC,CASSPAPDGYTF,NA,TRBJ1-2,once,TRBV28
TGTGCCAGCATAGTATCCGGGACAGGGATCACTGAAGCTTTCTTT,CASIVSGTGITEAFF,TRBD1,TRBJ1-1,NA,TRBV27
TGTGCCTCGGGGAGGCTCCTAAACACTGAAGCTTTCTTT,CASGRLLNTEAFF,NA,TRBJ1-1,NA,TRBV7-9
TGTGCCAGCAGCTTACGGTGGCTAGCGGGAGGTTTCAGGGAGACCCAGTACTTC,CASSLRWLAGGFRETQYF,TRBD2,TRBJ2-5,NA,TRBV11-1
TGTGCCAGTAGTATAGATCAGGGCAGGGGAGGCAATCAGCCCCAGCATTTT,CASSIDQGRGGNQPQHF,NA,TRBJ1-5,once,TRBV19
TGTGCCAGCAGTCCAGGGGCATCTGGAAACACCATATATTTT,CASSPGASGNTIYF,NA,TRBJ1-3,NA,TRBV9
TGTGCCAGCAGCGCCAATCCCGGGACTAGCGGAGAGCAGTACTTC,CASSANPGTSGEQYF,TRBD2,TRBJ2-7,few,TRBV7-9
TGCGCCAGCAGTGAGGTCTTCAGTAATCAGCCCCAGCATTTT,CASSEVFSNQPQHF,NA,TRBJ1-5,NA,TRBV10-2
TGTGCCAGCAGTTTTCACCCTAGCGGGAGGAAAGATACGCAGTATTTT,CASSFHPSGRKDTQYF,TRBD2,TRBJ2-3,NA,TRBV28
TGTGCCAGCAGCGTAGATGGAGAGAATCAGCCCCAGCATTTT,CASSVDGENQPQHF,NA,TRBJ1-5,NA,TRBV9
TGTGCCAGCAGCTACCCGACAGGGGAGGCTACTGAAGCTTTCTTT,CASSYPTGEATEAFF,TRBD1,TRBJ1-1,NA,TRBV5-6
TGTGCCAGCAGCCTGATGGGGGGAAACTATGGCTACACCTTC,CASSLMGGNYGYTF,NA,TRBJ1-2,NA,TRBV5-6
TGTGCCAGCAGTCCCTCCTTGGTGGCTAGCGGGCCGACCCACGAGCAGTACTTC,CASSPSLVASGPTHEQYF,TRBD2,TRBJ2-7,NA,TRBV28
TGTGCCAGCAGTCAGGGACTGGCTTACGAGCAGTACTTC,CASSQGLAYEQYF,NA,TRBJ2-7,NA,TRBV27
TGTGCCAGCAGCAATAGGACAGAGCTGAACACCATATATTTT,CASSNRTELNTIYF,NA,TRBJ1-3,NA,TRBV12-1
TGTGCCACCAGACAGGGCAACACTGAAGCTTTCTTT,CATRQGNTEAFF,TRBD1,TRBJ1-1,NA,TRBV27
TGCGCCAGCAGCCCGACAGCGATGGCGGGATCCTACGAGCAGTACTTC,CASSPTAMAGSYEQYF,NA,TRBJ2-7,NA,TRBV5-1
TGCAGCGTTGAAGAGCGGCGGCGCCTCGAGGGCTACACCTTC,CSVEERRRLEGYTF,NA,TRBJ1-2,NA,TRBV29-1
TGCGCCAGCAGTGAGACTGCAACTAATGAAAAACTGTTTTTT,CASSETATNEKLFF,NA,TRBJ1-4,NA,TRBV4-1
TGTGCCAGCAGCTTCGCAGGAGGGGCCGGAGGCTATGGCTACACCTTC,CASSFAGGAGGYGYTF,NA,TRBJ1-2,NA,TRBV7-9
TGTGCCAGCAGCCTCCAGGGTCGTCAGCCCCAGCATTTT,CASSLQGRQPQHF,NA,TRBJ1-5,NA,TRBV28